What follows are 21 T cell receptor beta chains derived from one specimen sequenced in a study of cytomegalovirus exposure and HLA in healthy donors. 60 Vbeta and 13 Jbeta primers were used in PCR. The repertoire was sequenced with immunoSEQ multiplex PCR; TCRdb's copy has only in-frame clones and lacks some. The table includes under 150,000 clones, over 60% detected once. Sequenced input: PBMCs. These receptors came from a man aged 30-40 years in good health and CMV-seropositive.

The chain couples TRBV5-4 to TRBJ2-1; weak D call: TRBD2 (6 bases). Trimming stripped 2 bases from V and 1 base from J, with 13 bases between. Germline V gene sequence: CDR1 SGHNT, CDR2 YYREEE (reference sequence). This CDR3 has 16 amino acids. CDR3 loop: CASSFPEGTSYNEQFF. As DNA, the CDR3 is TGTGCCAGCAGCTTTCCCGAGGGGACTTCCTACAATGAGCAGTTCTTC. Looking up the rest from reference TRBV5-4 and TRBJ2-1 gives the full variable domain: ETGVTQSPTHLIKTRGQQVTLRCSSQSGHNTVSWYQQALGQGPQFIFQYYREEENGRGNFPPRFSGLQFPNYSSELNVNALELDDSALYLCASSFPEGTSYNEQFFGPGTRLTVL.

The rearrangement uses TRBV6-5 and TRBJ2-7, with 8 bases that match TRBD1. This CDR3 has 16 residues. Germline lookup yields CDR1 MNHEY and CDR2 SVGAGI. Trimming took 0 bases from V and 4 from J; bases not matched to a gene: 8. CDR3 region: CASSYSTGERGYEQYF. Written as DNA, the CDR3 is TGTGCCAGCAGTTACTCGACAGGGGAAAGGGGTTACGAGCAGTACTTC.

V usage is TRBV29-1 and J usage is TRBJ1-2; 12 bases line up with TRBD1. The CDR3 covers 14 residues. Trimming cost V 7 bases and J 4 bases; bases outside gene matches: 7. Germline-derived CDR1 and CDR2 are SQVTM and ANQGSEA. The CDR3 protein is CSATGTGGGYGYTF. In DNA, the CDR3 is TGCAGCGCTACCGGGACAGGGGGCGGCTATGGCTACACCTTC.

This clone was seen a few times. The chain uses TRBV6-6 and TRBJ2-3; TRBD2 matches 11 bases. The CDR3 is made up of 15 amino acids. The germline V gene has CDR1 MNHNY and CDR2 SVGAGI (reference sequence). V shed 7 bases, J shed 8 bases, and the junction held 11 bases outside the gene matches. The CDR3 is CASTGFGLAGFTQYF. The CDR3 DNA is TGTGCCAGCACAGGTTTCGGACTAGCGGGCTTTACGCAGTATTTT.

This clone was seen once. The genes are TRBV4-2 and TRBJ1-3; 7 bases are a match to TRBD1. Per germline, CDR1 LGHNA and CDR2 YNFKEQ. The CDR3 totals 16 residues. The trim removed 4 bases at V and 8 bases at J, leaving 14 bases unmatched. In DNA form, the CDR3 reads TGTGCCAGCAGCCGAGGACAGGCTCCCATTTTAGACACCATATATTTT. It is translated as CASSRGQAPILDTIYF.

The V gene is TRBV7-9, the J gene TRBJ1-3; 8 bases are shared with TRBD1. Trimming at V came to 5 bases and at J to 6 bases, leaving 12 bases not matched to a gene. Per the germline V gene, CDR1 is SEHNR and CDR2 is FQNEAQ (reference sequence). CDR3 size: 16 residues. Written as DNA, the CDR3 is TGTGCCAGCAGCCCTAGACAGGGGAGGATAGAAAACACCATATATTTT. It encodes CASSPRQGRIENTIYF. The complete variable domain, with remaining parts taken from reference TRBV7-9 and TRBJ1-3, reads DTGVSQNPRHKITKRGQNVTFRCDPISEHNRLYWYRQTLGQGPEFLTYFQNEAQLEKSRLLSDRFSAERPKGSFSTLEIQRTEQGDSAMYLCASSPRQGRIENTIYFGEGSWLTVV.

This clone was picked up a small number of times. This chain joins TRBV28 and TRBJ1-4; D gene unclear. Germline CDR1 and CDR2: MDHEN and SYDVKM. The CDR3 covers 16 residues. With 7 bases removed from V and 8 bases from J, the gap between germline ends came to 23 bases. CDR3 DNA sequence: TGTGCCAGCACGTTAGGCCCGCCAGGCTTAAGGGAAAAACTGTTTTTT. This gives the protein CASTLGPPGLREKLFF.

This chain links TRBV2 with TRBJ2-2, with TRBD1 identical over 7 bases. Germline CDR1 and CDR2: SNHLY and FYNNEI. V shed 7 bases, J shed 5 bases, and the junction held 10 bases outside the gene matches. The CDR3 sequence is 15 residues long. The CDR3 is CASIRGAGGTGELFF. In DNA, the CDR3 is TGTGCCAGCATCCGGGGCGCAGGGGGTACCGGGGAGCTGTTTTTT.

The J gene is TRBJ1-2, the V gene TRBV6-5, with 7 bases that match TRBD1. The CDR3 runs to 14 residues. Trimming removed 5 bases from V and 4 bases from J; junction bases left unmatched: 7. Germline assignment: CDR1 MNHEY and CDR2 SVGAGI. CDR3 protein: CASSNYRGAYGYTF. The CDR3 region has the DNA TGTGCCAGCAGTAATTACAGGGGTGCCTATGGCTACACCTTC.

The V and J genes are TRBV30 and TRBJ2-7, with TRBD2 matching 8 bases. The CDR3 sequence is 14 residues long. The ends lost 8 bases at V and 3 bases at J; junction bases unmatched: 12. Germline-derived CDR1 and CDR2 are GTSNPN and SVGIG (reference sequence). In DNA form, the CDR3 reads TGTGCCGGTGGAAGGGGTAGCGGGAACTACGAGCAGTACTTC. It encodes CAGGRGSGNYEQYF.

Here the CDR3 reads CASSRPSFSYNEQFF. The CDR3, as DNA: TGTGCCAGCAGCCGTCCTAGCTTTTCCTACAATGAGCAGTTCTTC. This chain joins TRBV7-2 and TRBJ2-1, with D possibly TRBD2 on 5 matching bases. Trimming stripped 5 bases from V and 1 base from J, with 12 bases between. The CDR3 has 15 amino acids. The germline V gene has CDR1 SGHTA and CDR2 FQGNSA.

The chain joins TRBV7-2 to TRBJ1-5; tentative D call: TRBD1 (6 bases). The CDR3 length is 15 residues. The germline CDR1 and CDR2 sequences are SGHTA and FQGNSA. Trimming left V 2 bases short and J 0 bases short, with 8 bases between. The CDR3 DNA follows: TGTGCCAGCAGCTTACAGGGGATTAGCAATCAGCCCCAGCATTTT. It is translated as CASSLQGISNQPQHF.

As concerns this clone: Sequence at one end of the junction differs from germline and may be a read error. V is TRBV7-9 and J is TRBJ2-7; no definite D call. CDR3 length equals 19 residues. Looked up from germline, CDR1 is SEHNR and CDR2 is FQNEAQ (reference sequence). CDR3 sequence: CSSSSRKILKFTSGGEQYF. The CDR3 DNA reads TGTTCCAGCAGCTCCCGAAAAATACTAAAATTTACCTCCGGTGGCGAGCAGTACTTC.

CDR3 sequence reads: CASSVGRGGYTF. The CDR3 DNA reads TGTGCCAGCAGCGTAGGGCGAGGGGGCTACACCTTC. This chain uses TRBV9 with TRBJ1-2, with unresolved D. This CDR3 spans 12 amino acids. Germline loops: CDR1 SGDLS, CDR2 YYNGEE. Trimming cost V 0 bases and J 8 bases, with 8 bases left between them.

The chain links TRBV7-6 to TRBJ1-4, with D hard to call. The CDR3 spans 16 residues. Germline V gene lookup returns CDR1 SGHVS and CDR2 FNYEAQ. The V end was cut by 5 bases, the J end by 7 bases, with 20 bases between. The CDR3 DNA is TGTGCCAGCAGCAATGTGTCACGGGTTTACGTTGAAAAACTGTTTTTT. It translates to CASSNVSRVYVEKLFF.

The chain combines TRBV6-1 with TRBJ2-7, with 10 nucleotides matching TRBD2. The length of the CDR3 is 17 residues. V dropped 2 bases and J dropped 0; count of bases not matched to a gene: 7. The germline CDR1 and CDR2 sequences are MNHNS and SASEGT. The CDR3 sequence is CASSEKTGLAYSYEQYF. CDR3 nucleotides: TGTGCCAGCAGTGAAAAAACGGGACTAGCGTACTCCTACGAGCAGTACTTC.

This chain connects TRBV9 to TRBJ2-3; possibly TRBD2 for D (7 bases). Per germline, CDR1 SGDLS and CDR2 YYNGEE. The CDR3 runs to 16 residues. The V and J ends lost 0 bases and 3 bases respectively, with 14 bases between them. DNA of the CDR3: TGTGCCAGCAGCGTAGGGGGGCGGGGGTGGACAGATACGCAGTATTTT. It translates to CASSVGGRGWTDTQYF.

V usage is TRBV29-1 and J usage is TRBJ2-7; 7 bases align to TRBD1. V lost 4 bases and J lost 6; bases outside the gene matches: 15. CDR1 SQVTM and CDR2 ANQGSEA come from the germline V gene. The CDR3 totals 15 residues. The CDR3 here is CSVVMRGQPSREQYF. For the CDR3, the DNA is TGCAGCGTTGTTATGAGGGGGCAACCTTCACGCGAGCAGTACTTC.

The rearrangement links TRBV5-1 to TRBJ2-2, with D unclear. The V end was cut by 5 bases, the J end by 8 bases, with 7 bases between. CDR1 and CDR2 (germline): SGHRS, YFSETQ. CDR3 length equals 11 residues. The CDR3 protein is CASRVEGELFF. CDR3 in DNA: TGCGCCAGCAGGGTGGAGGGGGAGCTGTTTTTT.

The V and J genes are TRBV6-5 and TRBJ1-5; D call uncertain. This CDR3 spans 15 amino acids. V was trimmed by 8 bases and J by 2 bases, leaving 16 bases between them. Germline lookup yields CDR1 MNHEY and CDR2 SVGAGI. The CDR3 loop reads CASGDTGYGNQPQHF. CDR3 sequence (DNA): TGTGCCAGCGGAGACACGGGGTATGGCAATCAGCCCCAGCATTTT.

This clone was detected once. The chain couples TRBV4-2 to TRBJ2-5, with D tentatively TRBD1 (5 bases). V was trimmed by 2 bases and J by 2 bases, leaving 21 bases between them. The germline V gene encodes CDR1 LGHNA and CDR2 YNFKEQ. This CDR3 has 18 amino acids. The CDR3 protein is CASSQFKGRPVKQETQYF. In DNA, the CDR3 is TGTGCCAGCAGCCAATTTAAGGGGCGCCCTGTAAAGCAAGAGACCCAGTACTTC.